The clone carrying this T cell receptor beta chain came up many times. Antigen unknown. This sample is drawn from a study of T cells in Graves' hyperthyroidism and ophthalmopathy. RNA transcripts gave rise to amplified TCR beta CDR3 regions. A first-round RT-PCR of the TCR CDR3 used the HTBI primer set. TCRdb passed the multiplex PCR reads through MiXCR, listing each CDR3 protein once. Of more than 500,000 distinct CDR3 sequences listed, around 45% are singletons. Looked up from germline, CDR1 is SGHNT and CDR2 is YENEEA. CDR3 length: 18 residues. Trimming took off 6 bases at V and 0 bases at J, with 18 bases between the two ends. Overall study results and limits: Most thyroid clonotypes that were expanded above 0.001 also turned up in blood. Median prediction lead before ophthalmopathy onset was about 6.3 months with the model.

Diagnostic assessment was based on clinical symptoms, serum thyroxine and TRAb, thyroid ultrasound and orbital computed tomography. The sequence was obtained from an adult woman with Graves' disease, either hyperthyroidism or ophthalmopathy (not recorded which). The gene calls are TRBV11-3 and TRBJ2-6, with D maybe TRBD1 (6 bases). What was sequenced was peripheral blood or thyroid tissue (not recorded which). The CDR3 is CASSFRKGGYSGANVLTF. CDR3 bases: TGTGCCAGCAGTTTTCGCAAAGGGGGATACTCTGGGGCCAACGTCCTGACTTTC.